This T cell receptor beta chain was captured in a study of identical twins. Overall study findings and caveats: Abundant cord blood beta clonotypes carried fewer insertions; memory repertoires showed none.

TCRdb re-called the 5' RACE reads through MiXCR, storing one row per CDR3 protein. The sample records hundreds of thousands of distinct CDR3 sequences, 15% to 20% being singletons. Concerning this clonotype itself: The antigen remains unidentified.

The CDR3 covers 14 residues. V dropped 2 bases and J dropped 3; count of bases not matched to a gene: 3. Germline V gives CDR1 SEHNR, CDR2 FQNEAQ (reference sequence). Another study also made use of these data, one on T cells expressing NK-cell markers.

The TCR was taken from a woman younger than 35 in good health. The chain is built from TRBV7-9 and TRBJ1-1; 7 bases map to TRBD1. Sequenced material: PBMCs. CDR3 bases: TGTGCCAGCAGCTTAAAGGGGGCAGACACTGAAGCTTTCTTT. It specifies CASSLKGADTEAFF.